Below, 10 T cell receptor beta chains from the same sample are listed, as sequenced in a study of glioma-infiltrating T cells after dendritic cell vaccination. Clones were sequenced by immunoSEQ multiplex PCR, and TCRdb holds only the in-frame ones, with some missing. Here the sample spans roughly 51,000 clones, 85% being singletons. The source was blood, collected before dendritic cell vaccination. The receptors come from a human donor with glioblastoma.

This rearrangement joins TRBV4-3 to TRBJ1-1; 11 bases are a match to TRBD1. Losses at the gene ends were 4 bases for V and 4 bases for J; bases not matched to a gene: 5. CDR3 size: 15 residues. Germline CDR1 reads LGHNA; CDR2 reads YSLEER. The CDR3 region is CASSLDRGRVTEAFF. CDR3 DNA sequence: TGCGCCAGCAGCCTGGACAGGGGGCGAGTCACTGAAGCTTTCTTT.

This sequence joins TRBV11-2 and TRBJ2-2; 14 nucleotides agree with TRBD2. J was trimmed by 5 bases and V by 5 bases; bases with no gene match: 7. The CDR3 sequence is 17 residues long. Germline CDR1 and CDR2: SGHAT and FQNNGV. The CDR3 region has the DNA TGTGCCAGCAGCCACGGGACTAGCGGGAGTCAAACCGGGGAGCTGTTTTTT. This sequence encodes CASSHGTSGSQTGELFF.

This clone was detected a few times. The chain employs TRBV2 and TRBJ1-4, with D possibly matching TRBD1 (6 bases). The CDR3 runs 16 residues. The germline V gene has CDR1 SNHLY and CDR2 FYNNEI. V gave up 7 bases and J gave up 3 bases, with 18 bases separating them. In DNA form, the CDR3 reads TGTGCCAGCACCATACAGGGTTTTCGGTCTAATGAAAAACTGTTTTTT. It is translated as CASTIQGFRSNEKLFF.

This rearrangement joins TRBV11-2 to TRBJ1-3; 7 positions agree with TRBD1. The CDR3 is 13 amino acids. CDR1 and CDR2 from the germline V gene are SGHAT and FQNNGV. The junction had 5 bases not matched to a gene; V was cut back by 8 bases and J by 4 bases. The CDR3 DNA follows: TGTGCCAGCCGACAGGGCGCCGGAAACACCATATATTTT. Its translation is CASRQGAGNTIYF. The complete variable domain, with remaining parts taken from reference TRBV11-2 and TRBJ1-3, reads EAGVAQSPRYKIIEKRQSVAFWCNPISGHATLYWYQQILGQGPKLLIQFQNNGVVDDSQLPKDRFSAERLKGVDSTLKIQPAKLEDSAVYLCASRQGAGNTIYFGEGSWLTVV.

The CDR3 loop is CASSRTPGQNNEQFF. The CDR3 DNA is TGTGCCAGCTCACGCACCCCAGGGCAGAACAATGAGCAGTTCTTC. V and J are TRBV18 and TRBJ2-1, with a possible D match to TRBD1 (5 bases). Germline assignment: CDR1 KGHSH and CDR2 LQKENI. The CDR3 spans 15 residues. V lost 4 bases and J lost 5, with 15 bases in between.

In nucleotides, the CDR3 is TGCGCCAGCAGCCTCCGGACAGGGATCACAGATACGCAGTATTTT. Protein sequence: CASSLRTGITDTQYF. The rearrangement uses TRBV5-1 and TRBJ2-3; 8 bases align to TRBD1. The germline gives CDR1 SGHRS, CDR2 YFSETQ. V was pared by 4 bases and J by 2 bases, with 6 bases of the junction left unmatched. The CDR3 has 15 amino acids.

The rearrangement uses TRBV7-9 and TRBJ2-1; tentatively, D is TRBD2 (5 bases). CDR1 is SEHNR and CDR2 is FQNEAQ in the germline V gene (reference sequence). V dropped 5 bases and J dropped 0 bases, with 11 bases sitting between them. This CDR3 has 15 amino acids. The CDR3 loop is CASSLTGSSYNEQFF. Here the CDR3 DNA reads TGTGCCAGCAGCCTGACGGGGAGCTCCTACAATGAGCAGTTCTTC.

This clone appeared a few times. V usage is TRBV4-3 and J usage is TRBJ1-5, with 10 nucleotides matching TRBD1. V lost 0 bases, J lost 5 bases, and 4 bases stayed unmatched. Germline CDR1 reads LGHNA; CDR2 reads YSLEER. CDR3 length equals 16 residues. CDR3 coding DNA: TGCGCCAGCAGCCAAGATTGGGGACAGGGGTATCAGCCCCAGCATTTT. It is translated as CASSQDWGQGYQPQHF.

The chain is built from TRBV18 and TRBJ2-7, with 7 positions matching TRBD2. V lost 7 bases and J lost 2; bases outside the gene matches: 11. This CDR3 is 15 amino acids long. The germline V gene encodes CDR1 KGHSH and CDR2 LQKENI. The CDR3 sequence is CASFHIAGSTYEQYF. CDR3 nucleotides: TGTGCCAGCTTCCACATAGCGGGCTCGACCTACGAGCAGTACTTC.

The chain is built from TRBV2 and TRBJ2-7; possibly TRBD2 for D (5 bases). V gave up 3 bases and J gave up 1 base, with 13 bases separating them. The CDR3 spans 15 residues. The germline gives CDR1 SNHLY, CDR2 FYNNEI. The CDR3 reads CASSDEAALSYEQYF. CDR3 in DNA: TGTGCCAGCAGTGACGAAGCGGCCTTGTCCTACGAGCAGTACTTC.